Included here is one TCR beta chain sequence, with context. CDR1 and CDR2 from the germline V gene are SEHNR and FQNEAQ (reference sequence). There are 14 residues in the CDR3. V lost 5 bases and J lost 11, with 21 bases in between. This sample stems from a study of OX40 agonist ivuxolimab in advanced cancers. Assay: immunoSEQ multiplex PCR; the TCRdb copy retains only in-frame clones and omits some. Of tens of thousands of clones in the sample, under 95% are singletons; the top ten hold about an eighth. V and J are TRBV7-9 and TRBJ2-5; D may match TRBD1 or TRBD2 (5 bases each). Sample: CD4+ or CD8+ T cells sorted from blood, taken in a trial of the OX40 agonist ivuxolimab. The sequence was collected from an adult with an advanced solid tumor such as melanoma, head and neck, liver or kidney cancer. The DNA of the CDR3 is TGTGCCAGCAGCGGGGACGGTGGTCCCGTCCAGCAGTACTTC. Amino acid sequence: CASSGDGGPVQQYF.